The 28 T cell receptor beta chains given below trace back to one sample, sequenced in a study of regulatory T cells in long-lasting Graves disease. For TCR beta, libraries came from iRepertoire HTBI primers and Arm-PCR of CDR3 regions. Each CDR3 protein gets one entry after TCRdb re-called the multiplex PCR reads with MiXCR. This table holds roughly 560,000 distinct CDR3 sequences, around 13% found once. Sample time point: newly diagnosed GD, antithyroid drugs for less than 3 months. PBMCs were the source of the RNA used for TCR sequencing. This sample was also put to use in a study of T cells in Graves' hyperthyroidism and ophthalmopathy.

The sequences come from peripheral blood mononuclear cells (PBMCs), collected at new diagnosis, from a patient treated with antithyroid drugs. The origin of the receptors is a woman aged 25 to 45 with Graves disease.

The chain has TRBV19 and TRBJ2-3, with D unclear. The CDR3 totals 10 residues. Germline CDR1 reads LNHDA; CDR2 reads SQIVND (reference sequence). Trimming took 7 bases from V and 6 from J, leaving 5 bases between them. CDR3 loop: CASNPDTQYF. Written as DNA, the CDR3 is TGTGCCAGTAATCCGGATACGCAGTATTTT.

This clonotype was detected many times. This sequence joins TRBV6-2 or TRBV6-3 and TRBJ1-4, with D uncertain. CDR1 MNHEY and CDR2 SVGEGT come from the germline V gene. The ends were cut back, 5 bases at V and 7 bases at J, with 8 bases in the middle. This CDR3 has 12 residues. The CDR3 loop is CASSASGEKLFF. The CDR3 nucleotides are TGTGCCAGCAGTGCGTCCGGTGAAAAACTGTTTTTT.

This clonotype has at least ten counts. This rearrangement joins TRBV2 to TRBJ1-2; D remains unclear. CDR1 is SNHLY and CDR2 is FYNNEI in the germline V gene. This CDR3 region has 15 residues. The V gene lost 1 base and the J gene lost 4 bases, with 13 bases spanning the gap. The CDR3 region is CASSEGAITVYGYTF. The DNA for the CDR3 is TGTGCCAGCAGTGAAGGCGCGATCACCGTCTATGGCTACACCTTC.

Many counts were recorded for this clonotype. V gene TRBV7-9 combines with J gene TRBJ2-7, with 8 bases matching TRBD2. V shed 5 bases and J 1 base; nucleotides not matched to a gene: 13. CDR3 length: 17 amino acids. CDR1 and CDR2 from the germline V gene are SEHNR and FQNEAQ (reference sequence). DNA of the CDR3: TGTGCCAGCAGCCCCGGCGGCGGGAGGTTTTGGTCCTACGAGCAGTACTTC. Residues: CASSPGGGRFWSYEQYF.

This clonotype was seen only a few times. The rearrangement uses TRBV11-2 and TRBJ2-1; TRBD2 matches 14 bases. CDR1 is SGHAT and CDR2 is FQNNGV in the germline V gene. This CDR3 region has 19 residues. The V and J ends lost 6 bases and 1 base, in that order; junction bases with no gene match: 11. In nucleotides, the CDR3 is TGTGCCAGCAGTTTACGAGGGACTAGCGGGAGTAAATCCTACAATGAGCAGTTCTTC. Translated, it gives CASSLRGTSGSKSYNEQFF.

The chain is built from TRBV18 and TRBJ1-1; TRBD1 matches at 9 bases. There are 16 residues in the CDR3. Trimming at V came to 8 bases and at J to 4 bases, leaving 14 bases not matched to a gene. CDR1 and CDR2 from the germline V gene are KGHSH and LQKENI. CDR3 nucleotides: TGTGCCAGCACTTCTAACAGGGGGCCGCTAGCCACTGAAGCTTTCTTT. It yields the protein CASTSNRGPLATEAFF.

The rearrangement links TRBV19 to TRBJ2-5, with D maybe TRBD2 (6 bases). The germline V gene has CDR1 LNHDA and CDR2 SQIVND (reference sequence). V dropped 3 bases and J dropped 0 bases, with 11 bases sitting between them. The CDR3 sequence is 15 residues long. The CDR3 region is CASSMREAYQETQYF. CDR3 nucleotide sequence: TGTGCCAGTAGTATGAGGGAGGCTTACCAAGAGACCCAGTACTTC.

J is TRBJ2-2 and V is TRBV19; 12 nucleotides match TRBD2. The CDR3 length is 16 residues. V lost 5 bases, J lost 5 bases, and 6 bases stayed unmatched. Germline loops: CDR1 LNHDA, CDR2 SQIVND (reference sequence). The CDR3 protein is CASSVTSGSFTGELFF. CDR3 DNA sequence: TGTGCCAGTAGTGTGACTAGCGGGAGTTTTACCGGGGAGCTGTTTTTT.

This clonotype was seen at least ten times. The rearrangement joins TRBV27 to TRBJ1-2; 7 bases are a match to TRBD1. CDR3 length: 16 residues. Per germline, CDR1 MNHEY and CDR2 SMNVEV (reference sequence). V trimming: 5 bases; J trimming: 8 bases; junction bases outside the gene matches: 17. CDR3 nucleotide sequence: TGTGCCAGCAGTCCGCACCGACAGGGACCAACGGAAGGCTACACCTTC. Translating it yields CASSPHRQGPTEGYTF.

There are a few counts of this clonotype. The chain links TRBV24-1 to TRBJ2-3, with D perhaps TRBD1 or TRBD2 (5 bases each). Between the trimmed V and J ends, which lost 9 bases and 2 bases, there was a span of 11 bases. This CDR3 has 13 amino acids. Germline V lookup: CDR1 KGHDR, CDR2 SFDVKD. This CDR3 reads CATGTPFTDTQYF. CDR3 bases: TGTGCCACCGGGACCCCTTTCACAGATACGCAGTATTTT.

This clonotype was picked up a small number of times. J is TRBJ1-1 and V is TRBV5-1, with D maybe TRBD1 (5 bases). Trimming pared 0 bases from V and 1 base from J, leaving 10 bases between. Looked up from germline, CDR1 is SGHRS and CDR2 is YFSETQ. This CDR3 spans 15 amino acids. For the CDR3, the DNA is TGCGCCAGCAGCTTGGGGGACGTACAGAACACTGAAGCTTTCTTT. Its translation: CASSLGDVQNTEAFF.

The CDR3: CASSLARGKGELFF. The CDR3 DNA is TGTGCCAGCAGTTTAGCGAGGGGAAAGGGGGAGCTGTTTTTT. V and J are TRBV12-3 or TRBV12-4 and TRBJ2-2; D tentatively fits TRBD1 or TRBD2 (5 bases each). The CDR3 consists of 14 residues. Trimming left V 0 bases short and J 8 bases short, with 10 bases between.

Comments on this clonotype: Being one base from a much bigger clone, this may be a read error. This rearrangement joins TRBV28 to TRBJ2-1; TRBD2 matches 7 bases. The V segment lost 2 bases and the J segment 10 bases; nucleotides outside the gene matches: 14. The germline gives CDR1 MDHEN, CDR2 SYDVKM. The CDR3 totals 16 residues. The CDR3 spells CASSLSPAGITYEQFF. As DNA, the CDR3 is TGTGCCAGCAGTTTAAGTCCAGCGGGAATCACCTACGAGCAGTTCTTC.

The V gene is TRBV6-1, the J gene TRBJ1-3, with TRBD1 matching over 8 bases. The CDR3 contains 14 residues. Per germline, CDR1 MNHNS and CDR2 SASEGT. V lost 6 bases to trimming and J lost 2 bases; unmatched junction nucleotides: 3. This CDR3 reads CASRPTGAGNTIYF. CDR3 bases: TGTGCCAGCAGACCGACAGGGGCTGGAAACACCATATATTTT.

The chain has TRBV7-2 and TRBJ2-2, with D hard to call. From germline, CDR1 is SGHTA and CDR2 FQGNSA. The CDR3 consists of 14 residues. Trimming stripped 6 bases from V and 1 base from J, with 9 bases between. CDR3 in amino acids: CASRSDGNTGELFF. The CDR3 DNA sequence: TGTGCCAGCAGATCCGACGGGAACACCGGGGAGCTGTTTTTT.

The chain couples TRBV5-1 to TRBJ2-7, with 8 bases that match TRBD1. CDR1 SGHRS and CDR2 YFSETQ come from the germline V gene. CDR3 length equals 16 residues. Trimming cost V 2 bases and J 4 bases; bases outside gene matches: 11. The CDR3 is CASSFYPGQGFYEQYF. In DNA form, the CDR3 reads TGCGCCAGCAGCTTTTATCCCGGACAGGGATTTTACGAGCAGTACTTC.

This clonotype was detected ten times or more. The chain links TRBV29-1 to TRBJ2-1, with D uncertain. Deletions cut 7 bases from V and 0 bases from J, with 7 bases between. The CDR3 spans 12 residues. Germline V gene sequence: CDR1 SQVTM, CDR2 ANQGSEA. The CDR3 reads CSAPGSYNEQFF. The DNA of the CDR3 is TGCAGCGCCCCCGGCTCCTACAATGAGCAGTTCTTC.

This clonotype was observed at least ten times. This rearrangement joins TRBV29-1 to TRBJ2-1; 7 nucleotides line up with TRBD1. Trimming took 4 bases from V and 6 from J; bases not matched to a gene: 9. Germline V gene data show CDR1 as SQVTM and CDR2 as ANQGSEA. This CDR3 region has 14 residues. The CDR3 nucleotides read TGCAGCGTTGCAGCGACCCCAGGGGGCAATGAGCAGTTCTTC. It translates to CSVAATPGGNEQFF.

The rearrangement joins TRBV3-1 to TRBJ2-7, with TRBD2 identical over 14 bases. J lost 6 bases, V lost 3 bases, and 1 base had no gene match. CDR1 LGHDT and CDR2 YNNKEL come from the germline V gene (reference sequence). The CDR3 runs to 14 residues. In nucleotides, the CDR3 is TGTGCCAGCAGCCACGGACTAGCGGGAGGCGAGCAGTACGTC. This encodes CASSHGLAGGEQYV.

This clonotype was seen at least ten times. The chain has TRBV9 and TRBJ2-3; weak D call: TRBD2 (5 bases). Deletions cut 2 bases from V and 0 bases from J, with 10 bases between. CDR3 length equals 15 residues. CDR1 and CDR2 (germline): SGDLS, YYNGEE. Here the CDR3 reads CASSVTGGSTDTQYF. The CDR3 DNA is TGTGCCAGCAGCGTCACTGGCGGGAGCACAGATACGCAGTATTTT.

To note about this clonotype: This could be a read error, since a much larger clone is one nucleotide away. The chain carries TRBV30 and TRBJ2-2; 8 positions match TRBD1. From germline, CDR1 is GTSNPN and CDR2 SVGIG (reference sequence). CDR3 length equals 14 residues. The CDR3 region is CASGQGADTGELFF. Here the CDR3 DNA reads TGTGCGTCAGGACAGGGCGCGGACACCGGGGAGCTGTTTTTT.

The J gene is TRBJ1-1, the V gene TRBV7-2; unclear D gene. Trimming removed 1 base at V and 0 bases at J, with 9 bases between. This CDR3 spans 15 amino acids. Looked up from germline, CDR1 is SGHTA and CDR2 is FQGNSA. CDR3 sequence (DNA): TGTGCCAGCAGCTTAGGGCAGTCCATGAACACTGAAGCTTTCTTT. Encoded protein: CASSLGQSMNTEAFF.

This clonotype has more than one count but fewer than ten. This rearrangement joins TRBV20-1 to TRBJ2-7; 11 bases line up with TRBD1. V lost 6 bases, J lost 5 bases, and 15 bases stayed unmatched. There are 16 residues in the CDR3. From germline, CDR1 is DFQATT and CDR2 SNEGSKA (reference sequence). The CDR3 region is CSADGTGGVLPDEQYF. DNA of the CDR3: TGCAGTGCAGACGGGACAGGGGGTGTCCTCCCGGACGAGCAGTACTTC.

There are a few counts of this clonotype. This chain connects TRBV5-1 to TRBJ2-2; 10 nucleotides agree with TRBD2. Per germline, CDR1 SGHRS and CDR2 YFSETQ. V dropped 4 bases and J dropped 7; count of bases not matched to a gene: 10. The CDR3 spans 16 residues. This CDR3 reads CASSPEALAGSGELFF. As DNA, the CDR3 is TGCGCCAGCAGCCCGGAGGCACTAGCGGGGAGCGGGGAGCTGTTTTTT. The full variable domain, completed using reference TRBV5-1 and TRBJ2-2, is KAGVTQTPRYLIKTRGQQVTLSCSPISGHRSVSWYQQTPGQGLQFLFEYFSETQRNKGNFPGRFSGRQFSNSRSEMNVSTLELGDSALYLCASSPEALAGSGELFFGEGSRLTVL.

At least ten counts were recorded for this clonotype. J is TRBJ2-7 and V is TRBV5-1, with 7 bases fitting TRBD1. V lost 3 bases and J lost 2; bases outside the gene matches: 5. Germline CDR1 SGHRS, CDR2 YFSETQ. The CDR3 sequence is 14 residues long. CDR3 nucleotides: TGCGCCAGCAGCTCTCCGACAGGGACCTACGAGCAGTACTTC. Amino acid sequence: CASSSPTGTYEQYF.

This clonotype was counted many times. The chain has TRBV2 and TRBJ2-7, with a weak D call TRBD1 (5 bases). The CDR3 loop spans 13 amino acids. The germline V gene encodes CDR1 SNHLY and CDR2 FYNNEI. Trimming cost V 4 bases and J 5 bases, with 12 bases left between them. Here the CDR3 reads CASSARGFNEQYF. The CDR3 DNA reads TGTGCCAGCAGTGCAAGGGGTTTCAACGAGCAGTACTTC.

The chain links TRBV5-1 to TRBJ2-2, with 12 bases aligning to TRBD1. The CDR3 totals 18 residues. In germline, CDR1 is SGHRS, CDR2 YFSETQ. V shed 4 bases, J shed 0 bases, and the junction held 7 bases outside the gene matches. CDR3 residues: CASSISGQGAANTGELFF. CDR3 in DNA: TGCGCCAGCAGCATTTCGGGACAGGGGGCTGCGAACACCGGGGAGCTGTTTTTT.

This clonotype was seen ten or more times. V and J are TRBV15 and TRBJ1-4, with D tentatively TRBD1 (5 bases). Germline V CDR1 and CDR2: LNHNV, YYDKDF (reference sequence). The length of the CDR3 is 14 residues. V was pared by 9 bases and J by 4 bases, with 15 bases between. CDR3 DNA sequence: TGTGCCACGGGGTCCCCGGGACGTAATGAAAAACTGTTTTTT. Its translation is CATGSPGRNEKLFF.